This T cell receptor (beta chain) emerged from a study of T cell responses to AZD1222 COVID-19 vaccine. TCRdb keeps only in-frame clones here, not all; method: immunoSEQ multiplex PCR. The sample lists roughly 150,000 clones; about 92% were seen once. The sample consisted of peripheral blood, taken on day 0 of AZD1222 vaccination. This TCR was recovered from an adult in good health.

CDR3 coding DNA: TGTGCCAGCAGACAACGGGGACGGAGCACTGAAGCTTTCTTT. Translated: CASRQRGRSTEAFF. The chain joins TRBV5-4 to TRBJ1-1; perhaps TRBD1 as D (5 bases). Trimming took off 5 bases at V and 4 bases at J, with 15 bases between the two ends. Germline CDR1 and CDR2: SGHNT and YYREEE (reference sequence). The CDR3 contains 14 residues.